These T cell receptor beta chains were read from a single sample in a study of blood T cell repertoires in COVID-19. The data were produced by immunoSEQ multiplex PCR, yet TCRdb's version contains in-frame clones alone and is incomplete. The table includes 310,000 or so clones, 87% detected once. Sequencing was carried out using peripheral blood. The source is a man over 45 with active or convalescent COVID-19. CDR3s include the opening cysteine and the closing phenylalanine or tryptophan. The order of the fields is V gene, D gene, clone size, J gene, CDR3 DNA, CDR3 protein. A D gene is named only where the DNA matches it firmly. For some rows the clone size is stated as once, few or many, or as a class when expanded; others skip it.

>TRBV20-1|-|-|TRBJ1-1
TGCAGTGTTTTCTTGAACACTGAAGCTTTCTTT
CSVFLNTEAFF
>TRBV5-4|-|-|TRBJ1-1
TGTGCCAGCAGCTCCGGACCGACAGGCAACACTGAAGCTTTCTTT
CASSSGPTGNTEAFF
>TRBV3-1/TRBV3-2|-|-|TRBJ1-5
TGTGCCAGCAGCCCGGACATCGGCAATCAGCCCCAGCATTTT
CASSPDIGNQPQHF
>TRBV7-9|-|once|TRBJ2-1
TGTGCCAGCAGCCAGGACTGGAGCTCCTACAATGAGCAGTTCTTC
CASSQDWSSYNEQFF
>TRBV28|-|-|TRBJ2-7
TGTGCCAGCACCCGGTCAGGCACTTCCTACGAGCAGTACTTC
CASTRSGTSYEQYF
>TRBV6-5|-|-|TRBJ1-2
TGTGCCAGCAGTTACTCGGCGGGGGGCAACTATGGCTACACCTTC
CASSYSAGGNYGYTF
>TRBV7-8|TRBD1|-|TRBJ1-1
TGTGCCAGCAGCTTAGTTTCGGCAGGGGGTTCGGGCACTGAAGCTTTCTTT
CASSLVSAGGSGTEAFF
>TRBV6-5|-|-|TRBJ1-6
TGTGCCAGCAGTAGGGTCCGCTATGGGAGTTCACCCCTCCACTTT
CASSRVRYGSSPLHF
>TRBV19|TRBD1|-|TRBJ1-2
TGTGCCAGTAGTCCCAGGGACAGGGATATTGGCTACACCTTC
CASSPRDRDIGYTF
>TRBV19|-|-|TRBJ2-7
TGTGCCAGTAGTATGGCAGGGCCCTACGAGCAGTACTTC
CASSMAGPYEQYF
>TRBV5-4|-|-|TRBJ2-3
TGTGCCAGCAGCTTCCTCGCGCAGGCTCGGAGCACAGATACGCAGTATTTT
CASSFLAQARSTDTQYF
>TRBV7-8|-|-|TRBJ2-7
TGTGCCAGCAGCGACCGGGACACGCGGCAGTACTTC
CASSDRDTRQYF
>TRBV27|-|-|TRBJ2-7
TGTGCCAGCAGTGGCGCCGGGATGAGATCCTACGAGCAGTACTTC
CASSGAGMRSYEQYF
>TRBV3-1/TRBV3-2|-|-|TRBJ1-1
TGTGCCAGCAGCCAAGGGGGCTCTGACACTGAAGCTTTCTTT
CASSQGGSDTEAFF
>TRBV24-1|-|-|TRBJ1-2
TGTGCCACCAGTGACGGACAGCGGGGCTACACCTTC
CATSDGQRGYTF
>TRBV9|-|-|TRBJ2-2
TGTGCCAGCAGCGACGGTGTCACCGGGGAGCTGTTTTTT
CASSDGVTGELFF
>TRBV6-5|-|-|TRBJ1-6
TGTGCCAGCAGTTATAGTAGGACAGCTTTTAATTCACCCCTCCACTTT
CASSYSRTAFNSPLHF
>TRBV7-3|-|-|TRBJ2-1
TGTGCCAGCAGCTTAAAGGCAGGGGGAGGATACAATGAGCAGTTCTTC
CASSLKAGGGYNEQFF
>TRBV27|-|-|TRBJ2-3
TGTGCCAGCAGCCTTACAGGGATAGATACGCAGTATTTT
CASSLTGIDTQYF
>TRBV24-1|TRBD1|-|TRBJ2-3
TGTGCCACCAGTGACCGGGGACAGGGGAAAGATACGCAGTATTTT
CATSDRGQGKDTQYF
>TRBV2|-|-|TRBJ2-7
TGTGCCAGCAAAACGGACACAATCTACGAGCAGTACTTC
CASKTDTIYEQYF
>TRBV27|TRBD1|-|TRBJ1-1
TGTGCCAGCACCTGGGGGACAGGGACTGAAGCTTTCTTT
CASTWGTGTEAFF
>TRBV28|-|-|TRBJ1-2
TGTGCCAGCAACCAGCGAAACTATGGCTACACCTTC
CASNQRNYGYTF
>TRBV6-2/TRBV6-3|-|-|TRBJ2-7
TGTGCCAGCAGTTACGAGGGGGACCGGGGCTACGAGCAGTACTTC
CASSYEGDRGYEQYF
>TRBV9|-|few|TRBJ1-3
TGTGCCAGCAGCGTATCGGGGATGGGAAACACCATATATTTT
CASSVSGMGNTIYF
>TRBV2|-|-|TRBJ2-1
TGTGCCAGCAAGGGCGGGGCTAGCTCCTACAATGAGCAGTTCTTC
CASKGGASSYNEQFF
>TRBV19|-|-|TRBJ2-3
TGTGCCAGTAGCCGAGAAGTTGCCACAGATACGCAGTATTTT
CASSREVATDTQYF
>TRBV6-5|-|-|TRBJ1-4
TGTGCCAGCAGTACCGGACAGACAACTAATGAAAAACTGTTTTTT
CASSTGQTTNEKLFF
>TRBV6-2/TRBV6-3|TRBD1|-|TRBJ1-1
TGTGCCAGCGGCCCCCTTCCGGGACAGCTGAACACTGAAGCTTTCTTT
CASGPLPGQLNTEAFF
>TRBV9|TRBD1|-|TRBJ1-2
TGTGCCAGCAGCGCTGGACAGGGAAACTATGGCTACACCTTC
CASSAGQGNYGYTF
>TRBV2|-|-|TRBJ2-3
TGTGCCAGCAGTGATCAGAGCGGATCTAGCACAGATACGCAGTATTTT
CASSDQSGSSTDTQYF
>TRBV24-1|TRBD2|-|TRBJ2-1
TGTGCCACCATGGCAGCGGGAGGGCCCAATGAGCAGTTCTTC
CATMAAGGPNEQFF
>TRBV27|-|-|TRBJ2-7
TGTGCCAGCAGATCGGAGTGGTCCTACGAGCAGTACTTC
CASRSEWSYEQYF
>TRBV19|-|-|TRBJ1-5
TGTGCCAGTAGACCTAGGGGGGGACGCAATCAGCCCCAGCATTTT
CASRPRGGRNQPQHF
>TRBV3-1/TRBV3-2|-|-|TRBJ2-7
TGTGCCAGCAGCCAAGAATCAGCCTACGAGCAGTACTTC
CASSQESAYEQYF
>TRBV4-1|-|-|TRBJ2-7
TGCGCCAGCAGCCTACTCCCCGGGACTGATACCTACGAGCAGTACTTC
CASSLLPGTDTYEQYF
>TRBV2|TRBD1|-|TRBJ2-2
TGTGCCAGCAGTGAATCTCACAGGGGAAAAACCGGGGAGCTGTTTTTT
CASSESHRGKTGELFF
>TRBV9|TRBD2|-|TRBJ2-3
TGTGCCAGCAGCGTAAGGACTAGCGGTGCAGATACGCAGTATTTT
CASSVRTSGADTQYF
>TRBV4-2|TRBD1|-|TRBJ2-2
TGTGCCAGCAGCTCAGTTGGAGGGCCCCGGGACAGGGCGCACACCGGGGAGCTGTTTTTT
CASSSVGGPRDRAHTGELFF
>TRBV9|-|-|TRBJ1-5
TGTGCCAGCAGCGTATCAGGGGATAGCAATCAGCCCCAGCATTTT
CASSVSGDSNQPQHF